Presented here are 8 T cell receptor beta chains from one specimen sequenced in a study of OX40 agonist ivuxolimab in advanced cancers. Generated by immunoSEQ multiplex PCR, the TCRdb table keeps only in-frame clones and is missing some. In the table there are 80,000 to 95,000 clones, roughly four fifths of which are singletons. Material: CD4+ or CD8+ T cells sorted from blood, obtained in a trial of the OX40 agonist ivuxolimab. The receptors here all came from an adult with an advanced solid tumor such as melanoma, head and neck, liver or kidney cancer.

CDR3 amino acids: CASSFGSGTGTNEKLFF. As DNA, the CDR3 is TGTGCCAGCAGCTTTGGTTCTGGGACAGGGACTAATGAAAAACTGTTTTTT. The rearrangement uses TRBV7-9 and TRBJ1-4, with 9 bases lining up with TRBD1. From germline, CDR1 is SEHNR and CDR2 FQNEAQ (reference sequence). The V gene end was trimmed by 3 bases and the J gene end by 2 bases; junction bases not matched to a gene: 7. This CDR3 region has 17 residues.

The chain couples TRBV25-1 to TRBJ2-5; weak D call: TRBD1 (7 bases). V was clipped by 4 bases and J by 5 bases, with 11 bases between them. There are 13 residues in the CDR3. CDR1 and CDR2 from the germline V gene are MGHDK and SYGVNS. The chain's CDR3 is CASSARGRETQYF. The CDR3 DNA reads TGTGCCAGCAGTGCCAGGGGGAGGGAGACCCAGTACTTC. Full variable domain (missing parts from reference TRBV25-1 and TRBJ2-5): EADIYQTPRYLVIGTGKKITLECSQTMGHDKMYWYQQDPGMELHLIHYSYGVNSTEKGDLSSESTVSRIRTEHFPLTLESARPSHTSQYLCASSARGRETQYFGPGTRLLVL.

The chain couples TRBV19 to TRBJ1-6; 10 bases fit TRBD1. From germline, CDR1 is LNHDA and CDR2 SQIVND (reference sequence). CDR3 length: 15 residues. V lost 3 bases to trimming and J lost 7 bases; unmatched junction nucleotides: 3. CDR3 region: CASSMWGQGNSPLHF. CDR3 in DNA: TGTGCCAGTAGTATGTGGGGACAGGGGAATTCACCCCTCCACTTT.

This sequence joins TRBV28 and TRBJ2-7; 10 nucleotides align to TRBD1. The CDR3 extends over 14 amino acids. Germline lookup yields CDR1 MDHEN and CDR2 SYDVKM. The trim removed 6 bases at V and 4 bases at J, leaving 6 bases unmatched. The CDR3 nucleotides are TGTGCCAGCAGGACAGGGGGCGCGGGGTACGAGCAGTACTTC. It yields the protein CASRTGGAGYEQYF.

V is TRBV30 and J is TRBJ1-5; TRBD1 matches at 7 bases. With 4 bases clipped from V and 4 bases from J, the junction kept 16 bases outside the gene matches. CDR1 GTSNPN and CDR2 SVGIG come from the germline V gene (reference sequence). The CDR3 runs 17 residues. The CDR3 sequence: CAWNWGPGQAYNQPQHF. The DNA for the CDR3 is TGTGCCTGGAATTGGGGCCCCGGACAGGCTTATAATCAGCCCCAGCATTTT.

V gene TRBV28 combines with J gene TRBJ2-7; unclear D gene. The length of the CDR3 is 14 residues. Trimming shortened V by 2 bases and J by 0 bases, and 8 bases separated the two germline ends. The V gene's germline CDR1 is MDHEN and CDR2 SYDVKM. The CDR3 sequence is CASSLRPSSYEQYF. The CDR3 nucleotides are TGTGCCAGCAGTTTACGACCTAGCTCCTACGAGCAGTACTTC.

This chain connects TRBV5-1 to TRBJ2-3; D perhaps matches TRBD2 (6 bases). Germline V gene data show CDR1 as SGHRS and CDR2 as YFSETQ. Deletions cut 0 bases from V and 1 base from J, with 9 bases between. The CDR3 covers 15 residues. The CDR3, as DNA: TGCGCCAGCAGCTTGGAGCCTAGCGGCACAGATACGCAGTATTTT. It is translated as CASSLEPSGTDTQYF.

The rearrangement joins TRBV30 to TRBJ2-6; D may be TRBD1 (6 bases). Deletions cut 1 base from V and 1 base from J, with 14 bases between. CDR3 length equals 17 residues. Germline lookup yields CDR1 GTSNPN and CDR2 SVGIG (reference sequence). CDR3 bases: TGTGCCTGGAGTGCGGATCACAGGGATTCTGGGGCCAACGTCCTGACTTTC. It codes for CAWSADHRDSGANVLTF. The full variable domain, completed using reference TRBV30 and TRBJ2-6, is SQTIHQWPATLVQPVGSPLSLECTVEGTSNPNLYWYRQAAGRGLQLLFYSVGIGQISSEVPQNLSASRPQDRQFILSSKKLLLSDSGFYLCAWSADHRDSGANVLTFGAGSRLTVL.